This section outlines one T cell receptor beta chain sequence together with its context. Using RNA transcripts, the TCR beta CDR3 regions were amplified. Investigators did first-round RT-PCR with HTBI primers, then second-round multiplex PCR. TCRdb used MiXCR to reprocess the multiplex PCR reads, holding one entry per CDR3 protein. Of over a million distinct CDR3 sequences in the sample, about two fifths are singletons; the top ten hold more than 9.5%. This sample is part of a study of Graves' ophthalmopathy and Graves' hyperthyroidism. Trimming removed 0 bases from V and 0 bases from J, with 14 bases in between. CDR3 length equals 17 residues.

Sequences were obtained from peripheral blood or thyroid tissue (not recorded which). The sequence derives from an adult man with Graves' hyperthyroidism. V is TRBV6-7 and J is TRBJ2-5; possible D gene TRBD2, 6 bases. TRBV6-7 is labeled an ORF, and its function is uncertain. CDR3 amino acids: CASSYSRAGGYQETQYF. In nucleotides, the CDR3 is TGTGCCAGCAGTTACTCGAGAGCGGGCGGGTACCAAGAGACCCAGTACTTC.